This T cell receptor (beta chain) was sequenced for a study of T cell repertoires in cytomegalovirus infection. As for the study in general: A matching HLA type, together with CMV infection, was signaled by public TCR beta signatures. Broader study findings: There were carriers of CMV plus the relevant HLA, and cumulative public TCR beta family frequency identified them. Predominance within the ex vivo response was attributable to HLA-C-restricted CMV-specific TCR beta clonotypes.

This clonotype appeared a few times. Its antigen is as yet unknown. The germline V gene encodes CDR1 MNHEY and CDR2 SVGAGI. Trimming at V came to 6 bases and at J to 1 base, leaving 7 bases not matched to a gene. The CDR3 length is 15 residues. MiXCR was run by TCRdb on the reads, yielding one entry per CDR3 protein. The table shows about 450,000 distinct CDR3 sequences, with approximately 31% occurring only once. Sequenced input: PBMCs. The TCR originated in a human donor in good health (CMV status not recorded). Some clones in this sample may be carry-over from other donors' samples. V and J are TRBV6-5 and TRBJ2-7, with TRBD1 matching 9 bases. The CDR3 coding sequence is TGTGCCAGCAGGCAAGGGACAGGGCGATCCTACGAGCAGTACTTC. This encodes CASRQGTGRSYEQYF.